This T cell receptor beta chain derives from a study of blood T cell repertoires in COVID-19. The wider study: Italy, Spain and the United States were the sources of the convalescent and acute COVID-19 samples. The cDNA or gDNA used as material had been derived from T cells, B-cell-depleted T cells, or PBMCs.

CDR3 length equals 19 residues. Germline assignment: CDR1 LGHDT and CDR2 YNNKEL (reference sequence). V dropped 4 bases and J dropped 10; count of bases not matched to a gene: 22. This clone was seen a single time. Per the original methods: Using reference gene primer amplification, nucleated cell counts were estimated. TCRdb keeps only in-frame clones here, not all; method: immunoSEQ multiplex PCR. For V, J and clone size, that table is used; D and trimming come from the DNA. The table includes around 77,000 clones, 75% to 90% detected once. Sequencing input: peripheral blood. This chain joins TRBV3-1 (or the pseudogene TRBV3-2) and TRBJ1-1; 12 positions match TRBD1. The origin of this receptor is an elderly man with acute or convalescent COVID-19. The CDR3 loop is CASSPNPGTGGGLPLGAFF. In nucleotides, the CDR3 is TGTGCCAGCAGCCCAAATCCCGGGACAGGGGGCGGTTTGCCCTTGGGAGCTTTCTTT.